The 32 T cell receptor beta chains given below trace back to one sample, sequenced in a study of early stage breast cancer tumors. Repertoires were generated with immunoSEQ multiplex PCR, while TCRdb's copy carries only in-frame clones and drops some. Of about 19,000 clones detected, about 86% appear once; the ten largest clones hold approximately 1.7%. Material: blood. All receptors come from an older person with breast cancer.

The chain couples TRBV2 to TRBJ1-4, with a tentative D call TRBD1 (5 bases). In germline, CDR1 is SNHLY, CDR2 FYNNEI. The CDR3 contains 15 residues. V lost 1 base to trimming and J lost 8 bases, with 14 bases between them. The CDR3 DNA reads as TGTGCCAGCAGTGAAGATACAGGAGTTAAAGAAAAACTGTTTTTT. This translates into CASSEDTGVKEKLFF.

CDR3 protein: CASRTPGGQETQYF. CDR3 bases: TGTGCCAGCAGGACCCCAGGGGGCCAAGAGACCCAGTACTTC. The V gene is TRBV2, the J gene TRBJ2-5; 7 bases align to TRBD1. V was clipped by 6 bases and J by 1 base; unmatched bases: 5. The CDR3 length is 14 residues. Germline V gives CDR1 SNHLY, CDR2 FYNNEI.

The genes are TRBV19 and TRBJ2-7, with D perhaps matching TRBD2 (6 bases). This CDR3 has 12 residues. CDR1 and CDR2 from the germline V gene are LNHDA and SQIVND (reference sequence). V was clipped by 5 bases and J by 7 bases, with 12 bases between them. The CDR3 protein is CASSEGLGEQYF. CDR3 nucleotide sequence: TGTGCCAGTAGTGAGGGACTCGGGGAGCAGTACTTC.

The chain employs TRBV4-2 and TRBJ2-7; no firm D call. V was pared by 0 bases and J by 3 bases, with 9 bases between. The length of the CDR3 is 14 residues. Per the germline V gene, CDR1 is LGHNA and CDR2 is YNFKEQ. The CDR3 loop reads CASSQETEVYEQYF. The DNA of the CDR3 is TGTGCCAGCAGCCAAGAAACCGAGGTCTACGAGCAGTACTTC.

The rearrangement links TRBV4-2 to TRBJ2-5, with 7 bases matching TRBD2. Per the germline V gene, CDR1 is LGHNA and CDR2 is YNFKEQ. V shed 0 bases, J shed 4 bases, and the junction held 8 bases outside the gene matches. The CDR3 has 16 amino acids. The CDR3 nucleotides are TGTGCCAGCAGCCAAGATAACCCTAGCGGTTTAGAGACCCAGTACTTC. The encoded protein is CASSQDNPSGLETQYF.

The V gene is TRBV5-1, the J gene TRBJ2-5, with D maybe TRBD2 (7 bases). V was clipped by 0 bases and J by 4 bases, with 13 bases between them. The CDR3 contains 15 residues. CDR1 SGHRS and CDR2 YFSETQ come from the germline V gene. CDR3 protein: CASSLERGGGETQYF. The CDR3 DNA is TGCGCCAGCAGCTTGGAGAGGGGGGGAGGAGAGACCCAGTACTTC.

The chain joins TRBV5-4 to TRBJ2-5; D call uncertain. Germline V gene sequence: CDR1 SGHNT, CDR2 YYREEE (reference sequence). This CDR3 has 13 amino acids. V dropped 0 bases and J dropped 5 bases, with 8 bases sitting between them. CDR3 DNA: TGTGCCAGCAGCTTGGTCACGAGCGAGACCCAGTACTTC. Translating it yields CASSLVTSETQYF.

V gene TRBV11-1 combines with J gene TRBJ2-7, with 8 bases identical to TRBD2. Germline V gene sequence: CDR1 SGHAT, CDR2 FQDESV (reference sequence). Trimming at V came to 1 base and at J to 6 bases, leaving 11 bases not matched to a gene. The CDR3 contains 16 residues. The CDR3 nucleotides are TGTGCCAGCAGCTTAGGGGCATTGGGGACTAGATCCGAGCAGTACTTC. Protein sequence: CASSLGALGTRSEQYF. Drawing the rest from reference TRBV11-1 and TRBJ2-7, the complete variable domain is EAEVAQSPRYKITEKSQAVAFWCDPISGHATLYWYRQILGQGPELLVQFQDESVVDDSQLPKDRFSAERLKGVDSTLKIQPAELGDSAMYLCASSLGALGTRSEQYFGPGTRLTVT.

This clone was seen just once. The rearrangement uses TRBV27 and TRBJ1-1; 7 nucleotides align to TRBD1. Trimming cost V 2 bases and J 7 bases; bases outside gene matches: 7. Per germline, CDR1 MNHEY and CDR2 SMNVEV (reference sequence). The CDR3 spans 14 residues. CDR3 sequence reads: CASSLGGGYGEAFF. CDR3 DNA sequence: TGTGCCAGCAGTTTAGGAGGGGGCTACGGTGAAGCTTTCTTT.

Details on this clone: Other DNA sequences from this sample encode an identical CDR3 as well. The chain carries TRBV30 and TRBJ2-7; 9 bases map to TRBD1. The CDR3 loop spans 15 amino acids. V shed 2 bases and J 3 bases; nucleotides not matched to a gene: 8. Germline V lookup: CDR1 GTSNPN, CDR2 SVGIG (reference sequence). In nucleotides, the CDR3 is TGTGCCTGGAGTCCACCGGGACAGGGACACTACGAGCAGTACTTC. It yields the protein CAWSPPGQGHYEQYF.

The chain is built from TRBV28 and TRBJ2-5; D is possibly TRBD1 (6 bases). The germline V and J ends were trimmed by 5 bases and 2 bases, with 15 bases remaining between them. The CDR3 runs 15 residues. Germline V CDR1 and CDR2: MDHEN, SYDVKM. The CDR3 is CASSTTGFGQETQYF. The CDR3 coding sequence is TGTGCCAGCAGTACCACAGGGTTCGGGCAAGAGACCCAGTACTTC.

V usage is TRBV25-1 and J usage is TRBJ1-6, with 8 nucleotides matching TRBD1. V lost 10 bases to trimming and J lost 8 bases; unmatched junction nucleotides: 13. CDR3 length: 15 amino acids. The V gene's germline CDR1 is MGHDK and CDR2 SYGVNS. The CDR3 nucleotides read TGTGCCACCATGGACGAGGACAGGGAGTATTCACCCCTCCACTTT. It yields the protein CATMDEDREYSPLHF.

The V call is TRBV7-7, the J call TRBJ2-3; 8 nucleotides line up with TRBD1. Germline V gene data show CDR1 as SSHAT and CDR2 as FNYEAQ (reference sequence). CDR3 size: 14 residues. The junction had 6 bases not matched to a gene; V was cut back by 5 bases and J by 5 bases. The CDR3 region is CASSMGTGLDTQYF. DNA for the CDR3: TGTGCCAGCAGCATGGGGACAGGCCTAGATACGCAGTATTTT.

The J gene is TRBJ2-7, the V gene TRBV7-2; D perhaps matches TRBD1 (5 bases). Trimming cost V 5 bases and J 9 bases, with 20 bases left between them. The CDR3 length is 14 residues. In germline, CDR1 is SGHTA, CDR2 FQGNSA. CDR3 DNA sequence: TGTGCCAGCAGCCCCCAGGTCGGCAGGCAGGGGCAGTACTTC. Protein sequence: CASSPQVGRQGQYF.

This sequence joins TRBV6-5 and TRBJ1-4; tentatively, D is TRBD1 (6 bases). Trimming removed 3 bases at V and 4 bases at J, with 9 bases between. This CDR3 is 14 amino acids long. CDR1 MNHEY and CDR2 SVGAGI come from the germline V gene. The CDR3 nucleotides are TGTGCCAGCAGTTATACAGGGAGTAATGAAAAACTGTTTTTT. It is translated as CASSYTGSNEKLFF.

The chain employs TRBV29-1 and TRBJ1-2; the D gene is possibly TRBD1 (6 bases). The CDR3 length is 16 residues. V lost 1 base and J 3 bases, leaving 18 bases between the germline ends. The germline V gene encodes CDR1 SQVTM and CDR2 ANQGSEA. The CDR3 DNA follows: TGCAGCGTTGAAGGGTCGGGGGGCAGCCTCTACTATGGCTACACCTTC. Its protein is CSVEGSGGSLYYGYTF.

This clone is a singleton in its sample. The chain couples TRBV29-1 to TRBJ1-5; D may be TRBD1 (6 bases). V was clipped by 6 bases and J by 7 bases, with 22 bases between them. This CDR3 is 15 amino acids long. The V gene's germline CDR1 is SQVTM and CDR2 ANQGSEA. Written as DNA, the CDR3 is TGCAGCGTCTCCTCCGCCCGGGGGGCGGGGCAGCCCCAGCATTTT. It specifies CSVSSARGAGQPQHF. Full variable domain (missing parts from reference TRBV29-1 and TRBJ1-5): SAVISQKPSRDICQRGTSLTIQCQVDSQVTMMFWYRQQPGQSLTLIATANQGSEATYESGFVIDKFPISRPNLTFSTLTVSNMSPEDSSIYLCSVSSARGAGQPQHFGDGTRLSIL.

A remark on this clone: The germline gene is not matched at one end of the junction; a read error may be the cause. The chain carries TRBV2 and TRBJ2-3; tentative D call: TRBD1 (6 bases). The germline CDR1 and CDR2 sequences are SNHLY and FYNNEI. The CDR3 sequence is 11 residues long. The CDR3 is CASSRTATEYF. In DNA, the CDR3 is TGTGCCAGCAGTCGGACAGCTACGGAGTATTTT.

The rearrangement joins TRBV2 to TRBJ2-1; D is unclear. Trimming took off 3 bases at V and 9 bases at J, with 12 bases between the two ends. The length of the CDR3 is 13 residues. Germline CDR1 is SNHLY and CDR2 is FYNNEI. CDR3 DNA: TGTGCCAGCAGTGAGAGCCAGAGGAGTGAGCAGTTCTTC. Translated: CASSESQRSEQFF.

This chain links TRBV29-1 with TRBJ1-2, with TRBD1 identical over 7 bases. The V and J ends lost 6 bases and 5 bases, in that order; junction bases with no gene match: 6. The CDR3 is made up of 12 amino acids. Germline V CDR1 and CDR2: SQVTM, ANQGSEA. The CDR3 bases are TGCAGCGTCACCGACAGGGTATATGGCTACACCTTC. Amino acids: CSVTDRVYGYTF.

The chain is built from TRBV7-8 and TRBJ1-2; no clear D. The V end lost 0 bases, the J end lost 1 base, and 9 bases lay between the germline ends. In germline, CDR1 is SGHVS, CDR2 FQNEAQ. This CDR3 contains 15 residues. This CDR3 is CASSLATNLNYGYTF. The CDR3 DNA is TGTGCCAGCAGCTTAGCGACAAACCTTAACTATGGCTACACCTTC.

This clone was observed once. DNA for the CDR3: TGCAGCTTAAGGGGGCCGCACGATGAGCAGTTCTTC. Its translation: CSLRGPHDEQFF. V and J are TRBV29-1 and TRBJ2-1, with 7 bases that match TRBD1. Per germline, CDR1 SQVTM and CDR2 ANQGSEA. The CDR3 contains 12 residues. Losses at the gene ends were 8 bases for V and 8 bases for J; bases not matched to a gene: 9.

The chain joins TRBV5-1 to TRBJ1-4; the D is unclear. Germline lookup yields CDR1 SGHRS and CDR2 YFSETQ. Trimming removed 0 bases at V and 4 bases at J, with 7 bases between. CDR3 length: 14 residues. CDR3 nucleotides: TGCGCCAGCAGCTTGGGAGGTAGTAATGAAAAACTGTTTTTT. This codes for CASSLGGSNEKLFF.

The rearrangement joins TRBV11-1 to TRBJ2-5, with 8 bases matching TRBD2. CDR3 length: 14 residues. Looked up from germline, CDR1 is SGHAT and CDR2 is FQDESV (reference sequence). With 5 bases clipped from V and 2 bases from J, the junction kept 4 bases outside the gene matches. CDR3 loop: CASSGGGGQETQYF. In DNA form, the CDR3 reads TGTGCCAGCAGCGGCGGCGGGGGGCAAGAGACCCAGTACTTC.

This chain connects TRBV2 to TRBJ1-1, with a weak D call TRBD1 (5 bases). The ends were cut back, 6 bases at V and 8 bases at J, with 13 bases in the middle. This CDR3 contains 12 residues. CDR1 and CDR2 from the germline V gene are SNHLY and FYNNEI. CDR3: CASSLNGAEAFF. CDR3 bases: TGTGCCAGCAGCTTAAATGGGGCAGAAGCTTTCTTT.

The V call is TRBV7-7, the J call TRBJ2-5, with D tentatively TRBD1 (5 bases). The germline CDR1 and CDR2 sequences are SSHAT and FNYEAQ (reference sequence). The CDR3 totals 14 residues. V lost 5 bases to trimming and J lost 4 bases, with 14 bases between them. The chain's CDR3 is CASSPGAAGETQYF. The CDR3 DNA is TGTGCCAGCAGCCCTGGGGCGGCAGGAGAGACCCAGTACTTC.

The rearrangement joins TRBV5-4 to TRBJ1-2; tentatively, D is TRBD1 (5 bases). This CDR3 contains 15 residues. CDR1 and CDR2 from the germline V gene are SGHNT and YYREEE (reference sequence). V was trimmed by 1 base and J by 7 bases, leaving 17 bases between them. The CDR3 loop reads CASSLPQGRASGYTF. CDR3 bases: TGTGCCAGCAGCTTGCCCCAAGGCAGGGCAAGTGGCTACACCTTC.

The rearrangement joins TRBV7-6 to TRBJ1-5; 7 bases map to TRBD1. There are 13 residues in the CDR3. Trimming took 1 base from V and 7 from J; bases not matched to a gene: 1. Germline CDR1 is SGHVS and CDR2 is FNYEAQ. This chain's CDR3 is CASSLDRGQPQHF. The CDR3 nucleotides read TGTGCCAGCAGCTTAGACAGGGGACAGCCCCAGCATTTT.

The chain recombines TRBV19 with TRBJ2-1, with 10 bases matching TRBD2. Trimming removed 2 bases from V and 2 bases from J; junction bases left unmatched: 3. The germline CDR1 and CDR2 sequences are LNHDA and SQIVND (reference sequence). The CDR3 is 16 residues long. DNA of the CDR3: TGTGCCAGTAGTATAATAGCGGGGGGCCCCTACAATGAGCAGTTCTTC. Translation: CASSIIAGGPYNEQFF. Complete variable domain (other parts from reference TRBV19 and TRBJ2-1): DGGITQSPKYLFRKEGQNVTLSCEQNLNHDAMYWYRQDPGQGLRLIYYSQIVNDFQKGDIAEGYSVSREKKESFPLTVTSAQKNPTAFYLCASSIIAGGPYNEQFFGPGTRLTVL.

The chain uses TRBV15 and TRBJ1-2; 8 bases are shared with TRBD1. The CDR3 extends over 16 amino acids. Germline lookup yields CDR1 LNHNV and CDR2 YYDKDF (reference sequence). V shed 3 bases, J shed 5 bases, and the junction held 11 bases outside the gene matches. CDR3 nucleotides: TGTGCCACCAGCAGGGCCATGACAGGGGATGAATATGGCTACACCTTC. Translating gives CATSRAMTGDEYGYTF.

This chain connects TRBV19 to TRBJ2-3; TRBD2 agrees at 10 bases. Germline V gives CDR1 LNHDA, CDR2 SQIVND (reference sequence). The length of the CDR3 is 15 residues. J lost 8 bases, V lost 5 bases, and 10 bases had no gene match. Here the CDR3 DNA reads TGTGCCAGTAGTGTATCAGCGGGGGGGCAAACTACGCAGTATTTT. This translates into CASSVSAGGQTTQYF.

The chain uses TRBV11-1 and TRBJ2-1; 7 positions match TRBD2. Germline CDR1 reads SGHAT; CDR2 reads FQDESV (reference sequence). The CDR3 spans 18 residues. The junction had 8 bases not matched to a gene; V was cut back by 0 bases and J by 0 bases. CDR3 residues: CASSLAGRGRSSYNEQFF. CDR3 nucleotide sequence: TGTGCCAGCAGCTTAGCAGGGCGGGGGAGGAGCTCCTACAATGAGCAGTTCTTC.